Following are 20 T cell receptor beta chains from one sample sequenced in a study of T cell repertoires in aging, cancer and after chemotherapy. The template was genomic DNA from peripheral blood, not RNA. Multiplex touch-down PCR with TRB-A/B primers amplified rearranged V-D-J TRB sequences. Via MiXCR, TCRdb re-called the multiplex PCR reads, giving one row per CDR3 protein. The sample shows about 9,500 distinct CDR3 sequences, roughly 24% of them seen only once. The sample was blood. All receptors come from a human donor in good health.

The V and J genes are TRBV4-3 and TRBJ2-7, with D perhaps matching TRBD2 (6 bases). Germline V gene lookup returns CDR1 LGHNA and CDR2 YSLEER. Trimming removed 2 bases at V and 1 base at J, with 12 bases between. This CDR3 region has 15 residues. The CDR3 DNA follows: TGCGCCAGCAGCCAAAGCGCGGGATCGTCCTACGAGCAGTACTTC. The encoded protein is CASSQSAGSSYEQYF.

This clonotype was detected only a few times. J is TRBJ1-2 and V is TRBV20-1; D gene ambiguous. Germline CDR1 is DFQATT and CDR2 is SNEGSKA (reference sequence). CDR3 size: 15 residues. Trimming cost V 0 bases and J 5 bases, with 16 bases left between them. The CDR3 nucleotides are TGCAGTGCTAGAGATCATTATTGGCTGGAGTATGGCTACACCTTC. Encoded protein: CSARDHYWLEYGYTF.

The V gene is TRBV20-1, the J gene TRBJ2-7, with 11 bases fitting TRBD2. There are 16 residues in the CDR3. Germline-derived CDR1 and CDR2 are DFQATT and SNEGSKA (reference sequence). Losses at the gene ends were 0 bases for V and 5 bases for J; bases not matched to a gene: 9. The CDR3 reads CSARDKPSGRIHEQYF. CDR3 coding DNA: TGCAGTGCTAGAGATAAACCTAGCGGGAGGATCCACGAGCAGTACTTC.

This clonotype has more than one count but fewer than ten. The gene calls are TRBV5-1 and TRBJ2-3; no definite D call. Germline CDR1 and CDR2: SGHRS and YFSETQ. V was clipped by 0 bases and J by 1 base, with 3 bases between them. This CDR3 has 13 amino acids. CDR3 DNA sequence: TGCGCCAGCAGCTTGGCGGGCACAGATACGCAGTATTTT. It yields the protein CASSLAGTDTQYF.

There are a few counts of this clonotype. The V and J genes are TRBV27 and TRBJ2-3, with D perhaps TRBD2 (5 bases). The CDR3 totals 13 residues. Deletions cut 5 bases from V and 9 bases from J, with 15 bases between. Germline CDR1 MNHEY, CDR2 SMNVEV (reference sequence). The CDR3 bases are TGTGCCAGCAGTCCTCTAGCCCGGAGGACGCAGTATTTT. Translation: CASSPLARRTQYF.

By proportion, this clonotype is medium-sized. The gene calls are TRBV19 and TRBJ1-1; the D is unclear. Trimming stripped 9 bases from V and 1 base from J, with 15 bases between. The CDR3 extends over 14 amino acids. Germline V gene data show CDR1 as LNHDA and CDR2 as SQIVND (reference sequence). Written as DNA, the CDR3 is TGTGCCAGCAGCCTAGAGGGCGGGAACACTGAAGCTTTCTTT. The encoded protein is CASSLEGGNTEAFF.

The rearrangement uses TRBV6-2 or TRBV6-3 and TRBJ2-2; 8 bases are shared with TRBD2. The V gene end was trimmed by 6 bases and the J gene end by 6 bases; junction bases not matched to a gene: 3. The CDR3 consists of 13 residues. Germline assignment: CDR1 MNHEY and CDR2 SVGEGT. CDR3 region: CASSVGLAGELFF. The CDR3, as DNA: TGTGCCAGCAGCGTGGGACTAGCCGGGGAGCTGTTTTTT.

By share, this clonotype ranks as medium-sized. The chain recombines TRBV4-3 with TRBJ2-6, with unresolved D. With 4 bases removed from V and 5 bases from J, the gap between germline ends came to 6 bases. Germline V gene sequence: CDR1 LGHNA, CDR2 YSLEER. This CDR3 has 13 amino acids. The CDR3 bases are TGCGCCAGCAGCCCCGATAGGGCCAACGTCCTGACTTTC. This translates into CASSPDRANVLTF.

The CDR3, as DNA: TGTGCCAGCACCGACAGGGGGGCAGGAAATTTTTCACCCCTCCACTTT. Amino acids: CASTDRGAGNFSPLHF. The chain links TRBV5-6 to TRBJ1-6; TRBD1 matches at 9 bases. The V and J ends lost 6 bases and 9 bases, in that order; junction bases with no gene match: 13. Germline V lookup: CDR1 SGHDT, CDR2 YYEEEE. The CDR3 spans 16 residues.

The CDR3 region is CASSTLDRTSGMTQYF. The CDR3 region has the DNA TGTGCCAGCAGCACCCTGGACAGGACTAGCGGGATGACCCAGTACTTC. V is TRBV9 and J is TRBJ2-5; 12 nucleotides line up with TRBD2. The J segment lost 7 bases and the V segment lost 4 bases, leaving 11 bases of the junction unmatched. The CDR3 spans 16 residues. Germline CDR1 reads SGDLS; CDR2 reads YYNGEE.

This clonotype was seen only once. This chain links TRBV12-3 or TRBV12-4 with TRBJ2-1, with 11 positions matching TRBD2. The V segment lost 5 bases and the J segment 6 bases; nucleotides outside the gene matches: 6. The CDR3 covers 15 residues. In DNA form, the CDR3 reads TGTGCCAGCAGTGAGGCGGGACTAGCGGTCAATGAGCAGTTCTTC. Its translation is CASSEAGLAVNEQFF.

The chain joins TRBV7-2 to TRBJ2-2, with TRBD2 matching over 9 bases. The CDR3 consists of 14 residues. Germline loops: CDR1 SGHTA, CDR2 FQGNSA. V was pared by 6 bases and J by 5 bases, with 4 bases of the junction left unmatched. Written as DNA, the CDR3 is TGTGCCAGCAGTAGACTAGCGGTAACCGGGGAGCTGTTTTTT. Amino acids: CASSRLAVTGELFF. The variable domain in full, with the rest retrieved from reference TRBV7-2 and TRBJ2-2, is GAGVSQSPSNKVTEKGKDVELRCDPISGHTALYWYRQSLGQGLEFLIYFQGNSAPDKSGLPSDRFSAERTGGSVSTLTIQRTQQEDSAVYLCASSRLAVTGELFFGEGSRLTVL.

This clonotype ranks as medium-sized. The chain links TRBV27 to TRBJ1-1; D possibly corresponds to TRBD1 (5 bases). Germline V gene lookup returns CDR1 MNHEY and CDR2 SMNVEV (reference sequence). The V end lost 5 bases, the J end lost 5 bases, and 12 bases lay between the germline ends. This CDR3 has 13 amino acids. DNA of the CDR3: TGTGCCAGCAGTCGGGACGGAGCGACTGAAGCTTTCTTT. It encodes CASSRDGATEAFF.

In its sample, this clonotype was seen a few times. The chain has TRBV7-2 and TRBJ2-5; D is possibly TRBD2 (6 bases). Between the trimmed V and J ends, which lost 3 bases and 1 base, there was a span of 9 bases. Per the germline V gene, CDR1 is SGHTA and CDR2 is FQGNSA. The length of the CDR3 is 14 residues. The CDR3 protein is CASSFRGGQETQYF. CDR3 in DNA: TGTGCCAGCAGCTTTCGGGGAGGCCAAGAGACCCAGTACTTC.

CDR3 residues: CASSSPIRTGGHGELFF. CDR3 DNA: TGTGCCAGCAGTTCCCCCATCAGGACAGGGGGACACGGGGAGCTGTTTTTT. The rearrangement joins TRBV27 to TRBJ2-2; 10 nucleotides align to TRBD1. The CDR3 spans 17 residues. Germline CDR1 is MNHEY and CDR2 is SMNVEV (reference sequence). V lost 4 bases and J lost 7; bases outside the gene matches: 12.

The V gene is TRBV23-1, the J gene TRBJ2-1, with TRBD2 identical over 7 bases. TRBV23-1 is filed as an ORF, its function uncertain. This CDR3 is 18 amino acids long. With 4 bases clipped from V and 6 bases from J, the junction kept 18 bases outside the gene matches. CDR3 loop: CASSPHTGRTYLCNEQFF. CDR3 bases: TGCGCCAGCAGTCCCCATACCGGGAGGACCTATTTGTGCAATGAGCAGTTCTTC.

Concerning this clonotype: It may be a read error: a sequence one base away is much more abundant. This CDR3 fails to terminate in the conserved phenylalanine or tryptophan, so it likely reflects a read error. The rearrangement links TRBV29-1 to TRBJ2-1; 9 bases align to TRBD2. Germline V CDR1 and CDR2: SQVTM, ANQGSEA. CDR3 size: 14 residues. The V gene end was trimmed by 3 bases and the J gene end by 4 bases; junction bases not matched to a gene: 4. The CDR3 loop reads CSVDGLAGYNEQFL. CDR3 nucleotide sequence: TGCAGCGTTGATGGCCTAGCGGGGTACAATGAGCAGTTCTTA.

The chain combines TRBV7-9 with TRBJ2-6; D perhaps matches TRBD1 (6 bases). This CDR3 contains 16 residues. Trimming removed 3 bases from V and 1 base from J, with 10 bases in between. Per the germline V gene, CDR1 is SEHNR and CDR2 is FQNEAQ (reference sequence). CDR3: CASSLVGGSGANVLTF. For the CDR3, the DNA is TGTGCCAGCAGCTTGGTAGGGGGATCTGGGGCCAACGTCCTGACTTTC.

This CDR3 reads CSVYTSGSQGPYNEQFF. The CDR3 coding sequence is TGCAGCGTTTACACTAGCGGGAGCCAGGGCCCCTACAATGAGCAGTTCTTC. The J gene is TRBJ2-1, the V gene TRBV29-1, with TRBD2 matching over 11 bases. V gave up 5 bases and J gave up 2 bases; unmatched junction bases: 11. Germline lookup yields CDR1 SQVTM and CDR2 ANQGSEA. This CDR3 comprises 17 residues.

There are a few counts of this clonotype. CDR3 coding DNA: TGTGCCAGCACCTTAAGGCTAGGTCCATACAATGAGCAGTTCTTC. It is translated as CASTLRLGPYNEQFF. The chain couples TRBV27 to TRBJ2-1, with D hard to call. CDR1 is MNHEY and CDR2 is SMNVEV in the germline V gene (reference sequence). The ends were cut back, 7 bases at V and 4 bases at J, with 17 bases in the middle. The CDR3 length is 15 residues.